The source of this T cell receptor (beta chain) is a study of PD-1 blockade in mismatch repair-deficient tumors. Overall study findings and caveats: Tumor-resident clones, often undetectable pretreatment in blood, expanded then contracted after pembrolizumab.

With respect to this clone: The antigen is not known.

TCR sequencing covered a few patients who responded to pembrolizumab. The repertoire was sequenced with immunoSEQ multiplex PCR; TCRdb's copy has only in-frame clones and lacks some. The table lists 75,000 to 85,000 clones, 81% of them singletons, with roughly 2.8% in the top ten. The sample in question was peripheral blood, obtained 12 weeks after starting pembrolizumab. This clonotype originated in an adult with mismatch repair-deficient cancer.

The CDR3 coding sequence is TGTGCCTCTCTGGGGAGAGGGGTCGGCTCCGGGGAGCTGTTTTTT. Encoded protein: CASLGRGVGSGELFF. The chain employs TRBV18 and TRBJ2-2, with D perhaps TRBD1 or TRBD2 (5 bases each). Trimming cost V 11 bases and J 6 bases, with 22 bases left between them. This CDR3 is 15 amino acids long. Germline CDR1 KGHSH, CDR2 LQKENI.